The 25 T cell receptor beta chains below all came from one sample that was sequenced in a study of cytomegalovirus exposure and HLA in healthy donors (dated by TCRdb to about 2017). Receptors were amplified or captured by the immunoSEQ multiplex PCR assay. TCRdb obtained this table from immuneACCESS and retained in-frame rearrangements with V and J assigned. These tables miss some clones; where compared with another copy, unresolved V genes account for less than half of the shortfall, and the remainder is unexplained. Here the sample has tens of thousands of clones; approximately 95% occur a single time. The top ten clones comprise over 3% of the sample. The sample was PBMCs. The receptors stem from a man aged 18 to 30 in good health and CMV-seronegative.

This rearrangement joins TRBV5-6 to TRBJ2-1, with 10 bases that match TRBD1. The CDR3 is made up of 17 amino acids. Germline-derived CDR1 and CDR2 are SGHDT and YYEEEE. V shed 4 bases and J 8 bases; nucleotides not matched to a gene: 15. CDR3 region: CASSTAGPGQGMHEQFF. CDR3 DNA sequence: TGTGCCAGCAGCACGGCGGGACCGGGACAGGGGATGCATGAGCAGTTCTTC. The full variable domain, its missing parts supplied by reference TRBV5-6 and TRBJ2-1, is DAGVTQSPTHLIKTRGQQVTLRCSPKSGHDTVSWYQQALGQGPQFIFQYYEEEERQRGNFPDRFSGHQFPNYSSELNVNALLLGDSALYLCASSTAGPGQGMHEQFFGPGTRLTVL.

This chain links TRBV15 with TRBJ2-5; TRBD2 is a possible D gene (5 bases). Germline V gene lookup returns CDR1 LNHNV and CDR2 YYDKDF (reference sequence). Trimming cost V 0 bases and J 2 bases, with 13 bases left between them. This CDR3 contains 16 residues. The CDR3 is CATSRDGGGYQETQYF. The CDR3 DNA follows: TGTGCCACCAGCAGAGATGGAGGAGGATATCAAGAGACCCAGTACTTC.

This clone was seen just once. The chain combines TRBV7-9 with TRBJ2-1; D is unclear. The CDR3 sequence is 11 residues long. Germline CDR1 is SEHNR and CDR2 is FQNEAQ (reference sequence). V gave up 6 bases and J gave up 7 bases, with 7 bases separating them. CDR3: CASREWNEQFF. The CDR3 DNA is TGTGCCAGCAGGGAGTGGAATGAGCAGTTCTTC.

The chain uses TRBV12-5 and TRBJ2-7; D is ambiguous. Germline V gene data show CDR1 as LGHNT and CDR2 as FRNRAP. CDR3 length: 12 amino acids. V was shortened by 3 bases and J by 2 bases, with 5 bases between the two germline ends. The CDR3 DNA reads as TGTGCTAGTGGTTTTGAGACCTACGAGCAGTACTTC. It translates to CASGFETYEQYF.

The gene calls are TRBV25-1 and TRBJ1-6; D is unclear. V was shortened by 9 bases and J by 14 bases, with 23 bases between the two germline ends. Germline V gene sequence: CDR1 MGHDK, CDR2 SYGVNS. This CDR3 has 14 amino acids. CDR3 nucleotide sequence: TGTGCCAGTCAAGGTCGGCAGACCTCTGCGGCCCTCCACTTT. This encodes CASQGRQTSAALHF.

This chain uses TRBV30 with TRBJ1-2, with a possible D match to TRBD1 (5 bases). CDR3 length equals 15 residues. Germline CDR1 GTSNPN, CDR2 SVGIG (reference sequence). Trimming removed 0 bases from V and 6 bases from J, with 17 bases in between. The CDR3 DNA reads TGTGCCTGGAGTGTTGGTGTCAGGTTCAGGGATGGCTACACCTTC. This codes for CAWSVGVRFRDGYTF.

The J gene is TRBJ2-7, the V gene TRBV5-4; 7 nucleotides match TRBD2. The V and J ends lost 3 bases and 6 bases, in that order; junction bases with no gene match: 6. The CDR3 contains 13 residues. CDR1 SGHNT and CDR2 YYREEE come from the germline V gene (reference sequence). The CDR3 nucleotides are TGTGCCAGCAGCTACGGGACTACCGGCGAGCAGTACTTC. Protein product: CASSYGTTGEQYF.

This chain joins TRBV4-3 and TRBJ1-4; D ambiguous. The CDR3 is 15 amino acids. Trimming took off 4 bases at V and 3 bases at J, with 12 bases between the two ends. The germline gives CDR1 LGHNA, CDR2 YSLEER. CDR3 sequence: CASSRAPEANEKLFF. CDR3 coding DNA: TGCGCCAGCAGCCGGGCCCCGGAGGCTAATGAAAAACTGTTTTTT.

This CDR3 is CASSPRGTGRFGYTF. The CDR3 DNA sequence: TGTGCCAGCTCACCACGTGGGACAGGGAGGTTCGGCTACACCTTC. The rearrangement links TRBV18 to TRBJ1-2; TRBD1 matches at 9 bases. CDR1 and CDR2 (germline): KGHSH, LQKENI. The CDR3 is 15 residues long. The ends lost 1 base at V and 8 bases at J; junction bases unmatched: 8.

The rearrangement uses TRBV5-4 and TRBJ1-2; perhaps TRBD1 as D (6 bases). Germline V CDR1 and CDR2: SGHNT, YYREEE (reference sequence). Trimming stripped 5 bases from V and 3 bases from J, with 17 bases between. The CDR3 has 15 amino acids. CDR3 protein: CASRLTGLADYGYTF. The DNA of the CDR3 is TGTGCCAGCAGGCTTACAGGGTTGGCGGACTATGGCTACACCTTC.

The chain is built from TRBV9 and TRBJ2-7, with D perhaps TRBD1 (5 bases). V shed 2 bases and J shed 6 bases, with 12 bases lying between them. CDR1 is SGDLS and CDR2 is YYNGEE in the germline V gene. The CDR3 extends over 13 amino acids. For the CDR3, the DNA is TGTGCCAGCAGCGTTTCGTCAGGGCTCGAGCAGTACTTC. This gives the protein CASSVSSGLEQYF.

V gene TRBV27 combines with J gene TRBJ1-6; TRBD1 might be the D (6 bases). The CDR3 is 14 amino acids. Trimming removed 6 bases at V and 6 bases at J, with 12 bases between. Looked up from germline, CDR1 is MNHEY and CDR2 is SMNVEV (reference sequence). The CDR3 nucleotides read TGTGCCAGCAGATGGGACACCGCTAATTCACCCCTCCACTTT. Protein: CASRWDTANSPLHF.

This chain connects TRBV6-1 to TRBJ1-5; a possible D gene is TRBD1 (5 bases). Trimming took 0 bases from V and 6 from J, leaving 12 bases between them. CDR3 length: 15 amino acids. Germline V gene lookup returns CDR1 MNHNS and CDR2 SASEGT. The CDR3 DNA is TGTGCCAGCAGTGAAGCGGGAGGGGCCGCTCAGCCCCAGCATTTT. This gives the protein CASSEAGGAAQPQHF.

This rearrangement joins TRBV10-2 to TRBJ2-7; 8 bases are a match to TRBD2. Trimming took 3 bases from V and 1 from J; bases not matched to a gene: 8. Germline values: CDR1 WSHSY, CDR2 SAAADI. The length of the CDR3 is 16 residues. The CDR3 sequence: CASSEPGGGTSYEQYF. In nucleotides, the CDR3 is TGCGCCAGCAGTGAACCTGGCGGGGGGACTTCCTACGAGCAGTACTTC.

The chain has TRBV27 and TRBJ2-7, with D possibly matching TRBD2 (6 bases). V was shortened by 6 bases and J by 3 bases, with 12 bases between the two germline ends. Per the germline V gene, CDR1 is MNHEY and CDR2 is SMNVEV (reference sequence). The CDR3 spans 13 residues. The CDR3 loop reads CASREGTFYEQYF. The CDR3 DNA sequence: TGTGCCAGCAGAGAAGGGACTTTCTACGAGCAGTACTTC.

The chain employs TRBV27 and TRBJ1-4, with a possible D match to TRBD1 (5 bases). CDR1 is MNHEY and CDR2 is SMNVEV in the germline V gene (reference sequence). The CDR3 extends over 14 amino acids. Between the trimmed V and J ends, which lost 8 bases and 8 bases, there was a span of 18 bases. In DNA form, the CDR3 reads TGTGCCAGCGGAGGAGGAGGCGGGGGGGAAAAACTGTTTTTT. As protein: CASGGGGGGEKLFF.

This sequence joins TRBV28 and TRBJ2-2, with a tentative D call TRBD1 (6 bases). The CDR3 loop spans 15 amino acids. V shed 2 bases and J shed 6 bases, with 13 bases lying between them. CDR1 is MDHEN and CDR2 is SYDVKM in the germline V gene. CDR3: CASSLRRQVAGELFF. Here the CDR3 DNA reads TGTGCCAGCAGTTTACGGAGACAGGTTGCCGGGGAGCTGTTTTTT.

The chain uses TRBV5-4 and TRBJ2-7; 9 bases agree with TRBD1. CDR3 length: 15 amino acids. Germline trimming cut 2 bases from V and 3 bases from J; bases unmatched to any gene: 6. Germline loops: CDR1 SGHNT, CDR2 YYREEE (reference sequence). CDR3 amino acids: CASSFGQGPNYEQYF. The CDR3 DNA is TGTGCCAGCAGCTTCGGACAGGGGCCGAACTACGAGCAGTACTTC.

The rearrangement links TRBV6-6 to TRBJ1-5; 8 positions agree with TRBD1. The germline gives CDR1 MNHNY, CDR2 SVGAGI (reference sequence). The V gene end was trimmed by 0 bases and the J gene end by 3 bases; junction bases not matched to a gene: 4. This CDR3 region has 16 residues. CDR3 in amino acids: CASSYSGQGVNQPQHF. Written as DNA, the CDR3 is TGTGCCAGCAGTTACTCCGGACAGGGAGTCAATCAGCCCCAGCATTTT.

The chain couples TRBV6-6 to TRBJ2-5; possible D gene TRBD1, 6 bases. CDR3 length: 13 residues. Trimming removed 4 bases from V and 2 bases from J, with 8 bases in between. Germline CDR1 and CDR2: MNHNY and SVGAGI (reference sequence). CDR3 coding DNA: TGTGCCAGCAGTTGGACAGAGCAAGAGACCCAGTACTTC. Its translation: CASSWTEQETQYF.

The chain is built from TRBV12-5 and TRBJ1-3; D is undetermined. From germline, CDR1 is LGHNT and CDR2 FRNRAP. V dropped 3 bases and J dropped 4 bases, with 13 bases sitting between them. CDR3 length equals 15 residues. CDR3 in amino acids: CASGLVPLRGNTIYF. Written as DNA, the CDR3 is TGTGCTAGTGGTTTAGTCCCCTTGAGGGGAAACACCATATATTTT. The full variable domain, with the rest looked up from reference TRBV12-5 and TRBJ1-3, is DARVTQTPRHKVTEMGQEVTMRCQPILGHNTVFWYRQTMMQGLELLAYFRNRAPLDDSGMPKDRFSAEMPDATLATLKIQPSEPRDSAVYFCASGLVPLRGNTIYFGEGSWLTVV.

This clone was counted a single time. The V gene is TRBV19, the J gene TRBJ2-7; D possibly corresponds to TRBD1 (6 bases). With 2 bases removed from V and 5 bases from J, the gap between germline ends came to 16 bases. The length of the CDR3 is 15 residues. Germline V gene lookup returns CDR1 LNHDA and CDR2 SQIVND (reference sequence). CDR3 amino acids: CASSIIGRGRNEQYF. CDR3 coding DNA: TGTGCCAGTAGTATAATAGGCAGGGGAAGGAACGAGCAGTACTTC.

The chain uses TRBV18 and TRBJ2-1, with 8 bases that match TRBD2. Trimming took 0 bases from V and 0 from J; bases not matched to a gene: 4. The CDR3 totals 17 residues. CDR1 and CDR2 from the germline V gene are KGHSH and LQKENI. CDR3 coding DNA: TGTGCCAGCTCACCACCGTTAGCGGGACACTCCTACAATGAGCAGTTCTTC. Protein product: CASSPPLAGHSYNEQFF.

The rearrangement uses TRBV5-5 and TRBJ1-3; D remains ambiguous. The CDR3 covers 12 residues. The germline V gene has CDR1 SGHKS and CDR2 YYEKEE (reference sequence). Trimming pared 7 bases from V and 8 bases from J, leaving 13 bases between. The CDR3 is CASYSSGDTIYF. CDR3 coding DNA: TGTGCCAGCTACTCTAGCGGGGACACCATATATTTT.

CDR3 loop: CASSGGGITEAFF. The CDR3 bases are TGTGCCAGCAGTGGGGGGGGGATAACTGAAGCTTTCTTT. The genes are TRBV7-2 and TRBJ1-1; D is possibly TRBD1 (5 bases). The V end was cut by 6 bases, the J end by 5 bases, with 13 bases between. From germline, CDR1 is SGHTA and CDR2 FQGNSA. The CDR3 extends over 13 amino acids.